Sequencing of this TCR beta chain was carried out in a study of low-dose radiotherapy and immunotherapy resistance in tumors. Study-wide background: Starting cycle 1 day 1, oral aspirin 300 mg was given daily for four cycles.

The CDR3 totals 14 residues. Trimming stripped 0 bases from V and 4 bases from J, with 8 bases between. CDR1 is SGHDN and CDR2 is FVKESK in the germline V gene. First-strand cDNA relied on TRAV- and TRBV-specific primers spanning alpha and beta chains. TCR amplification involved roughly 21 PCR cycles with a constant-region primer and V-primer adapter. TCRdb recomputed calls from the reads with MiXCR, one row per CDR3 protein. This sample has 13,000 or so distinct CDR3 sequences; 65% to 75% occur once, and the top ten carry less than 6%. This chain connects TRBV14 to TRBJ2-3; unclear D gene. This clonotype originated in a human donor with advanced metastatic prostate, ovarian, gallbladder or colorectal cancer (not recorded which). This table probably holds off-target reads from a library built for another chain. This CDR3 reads CASSQDYPPDTQYF. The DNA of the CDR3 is TGTGCCAGCAGCCAAGATTACCCCCCAGATACGCAGTATTTT.